These 29 T cell receptor beta chains were all obtained from the same sample, sequenced in a study of shared clonotypes between healthy human individuals. Some clones are missing from TCRdb's copy, which holds only in-frame ones; the method was immunoSEQ multiplex PCR. The top ten clones hold under 0.45% of a sample with 2.3 million or so clones, just over 90% of them seen once. The sequencing input was naive CD4+ T cells from PBMCs. Subset specified: CD45RA+ positively selected. The receptors shown here come from a man younger than 30 in good health. Some clones in this sample may be carry-over from other donors' samples.

As to this clone: The same CDR3 arises from other DNA sequences in this sample as well. The chain joins TRBV9 to TRBJ2-1; 8 positions match TRBD2. The CDR3 consists of 15 residues. Per germline, CDR1 SGDLS and CDR2 YYNGEE. With V trimmed by 0 bases and J by 3 bases, 2 bases remained unmatched. The CDR3 DNA follows: TGTGCCAGCAGCGTAGGGCTAGCGGGCTACAATGAGCAGTTCTTC. This codes for CASSVGLAGYNEQFF.

CDR3 sequence: CASSLAGSLNYGYTF. The CDR3 nucleotides are TGTGCCAGCAGCTTGGCAGGGAGCCTTAACTATGGCTACACCTTC. The chain is built from TRBV5-5 and TRBJ1-2; D is possibly TRBD1 (5 bases). The CDR3 is made up of 15 amino acids. Germline lookup yields CDR1 SGHKS and CDR2 YYEKEE (reference sequence). Trimming took 0 bases from V and 1 from J, leaving 10 bases between them.

The chain carries TRBV28 and TRBJ1-2; 7 bases match TRBD1. The CDR3 loop spans 17 amino acids. Germline assignment: CDR1 MDHEN and CDR2 SYDVKM. V shed 2 bases and J 5 bases; nucleotides not matched to a gene: 14. The CDR3 sequence is CASSLNGLKGAVYGYTF. CDR3 DNA sequence: TGTGCCAGCAGTTTAAACGGTCTGAAGGGGGCGGTTTATGGCTACACCTTC.

V usage is TRBV4-1 and J usage is TRBJ2-2; TRBD2 is a possible D gene (5 bases). This CDR3 comprises 14 residues. The V end was cut by 4 bases, the J end by 7 bases, with 13 bases between. Germline V CDR1 and CDR2: MGHRA, YSYEKL. The CDR3 DNA sequence: TGCGCCAGCAGCCCGTTAGGACTCAACGGGGAGCTGTTTTTT. Protein product: CASSPLGLNGELFF.

CDR3 protein: CASSGPGQSPYEQYF. CDR3 nucleotide sequence: TGTGCCAGCAGTGGTCCCGGACAGTCTCCCTACGAGCAGTACTTC. The J gene is TRBJ2-7, the V gene TRBV28; TRBD1 might be the D (6 bases). V was shortened by 5 bases and J by 2 bases, with 16 bases between the two germline ends. Germline lookup yields CDR1 MDHEN and CDR2 SYDVKM. CDR3 length equals 15 residues.

The chain is built from TRBV2 and TRBJ1-2; the match to TRBD1 covers 7 bases. Per the germline V gene, CDR1 is SNHLY and CDR2 is FYNNEI. The trim removed 6 bases at V and 4 bases at J, leaving 2 bases unmatched. The CDR3 extends over 12 amino acids. CDR3 in amino acids: CASRGTAYGYTF. The CDR3 DNA sequence: TGTGCCAGCAGGGGGACAGCCTATGGCTACACCTTC.

The rearrangement joins TRBV7-8 to TRBJ1-1; weak D call: TRBD1 (5 bases). The CDR3 runs to 13 residues. Germline V gene lookup returns CDR1 SGHVS and CDR2 FQNEAQ. Trimming took 5 bases from V and 7 from J, leaving 14 bases between them. CDR3 amino acids: CASSSRDELEAFF. The CDR3 coding sequence is TGTGCCAGCAGCAGCCGGGACGAACTTGAAGCTTTCTTT. Complete variable domain (other parts from reference TRBV7-8 and TRBJ1-1): GAGVSQSPRYKVAKRGQDVALRCDPISGHVSLFWYQQALGQGPEFLTYFQNEAQLDKSGLPSDRFFAERPEGSVSTLKIQRTQQEDSAVYLCASSSRDELEAFFGQGTRLTVV.

V and J are TRBV5-1 and TRBJ2-4; D might be TRBD1 (5 bases). The V and J ends lost 4 bases and 9 bases respectively, with 20 bases between them. In germline, CDR1 is SGHRS, CDR2 YFSETQ. The CDR3 sequence is 15 residues long. CDR3 coding DNA: TGCGCCAGCAGCCCCCCGTTGGGGCCTGGCGGCATTCAGTACTTC. It is translated as CASSPPLGPGGIQYF.

This clone was recorded once. The genes are TRBV30 and TRBJ2-7, with 10 nucleotides matching TRBD1. V lost 1 base, J lost 6 bases, and 3 bases stayed unmatched. The CDR3 extends over 13 amino acids. Germline values: CDR1 GTSNPN, CDR2 SVGIG (reference sequence). CDR3 protein: CAWSGDRGFEQYF. CDR3 sequence (DNA): TGTGCCTGGAGTGGGGACAGGGGCTTCGAGCAGTACTTC.

This sequence joins TRBV5-1 and TRBJ2-3; 8 nucleotides match TRBD1. Germline V gene lookup returns CDR1 SGHRS and CDR2 YFSETQ. The J segment lost 1 base and the V segment lost 4 bases, leaving 8 bases of the junction unmatched. This CDR3 is built from 16 residues. In DNA form, the CDR3 reads TGCGCCAGCAGCCTGTCCCCGACAGGGGGCACAGATACGCAGTATTTT. Translating it yields CASSLSPTGGTDTQYF.

Turning to this clone: Distinct nucleotide sequences in the sample also encode this CDR3. The chain combines TRBV7-2 with TRBJ1-5; no reliable D call. The germline V gene encodes CDR1 SGHTA and CDR2 FQGNSA. V was cut by 1 base and J by 4 bases, with 8 bases left in between. The CDR3 extends over 14 amino acids. CDR3 loop: CASSLGQGNQPQHF. In nucleotides, the CDR3 is TGTGCCAGCAGCTTAGGGCAAGGGAATCAGCCCCAGCATTTT.

The V call is TRBV30, the J call TRBJ2-1; 8 bases line up with TRBD1. The V gene end was trimmed by 2 bases and the J gene end by 2 bases; junction bases not matched to a gene: 8. This CDR3 spans 16 amino acids. In germline, CDR1 is GTSNPN, CDR2 SVGIG (reference sequence). The CDR3 here is CAWSPYRGVTYNEQFF. CDR3 DNA: TGTGCCTGGAGTCCCTACAGGGGGGTCACCTACAATGAGCAGTTCTTC.

CDR3 region: CASSLAYRTGTYEQYF. DNA for the CDR3: TGTGCCAGCAGCTTAGCGTATAGGACAGGGACCTACGAGCAGTACTTC. The rearrangement links TRBV7-9 to TRBJ2-7; 8 nucleotides align to TRBD1. The CDR3 consists of 16 residues. The J segment lost 2 bases and the V segment lost 0 bases, leaving 6 bases of the junction unmatched. The germline V gene has CDR1 SEHNR and CDR2 FQNEAQ (reference sequence).

The chain combines TRBV6-5 with TRBJ1-2, with D perhaps TRBD1 (5 bases). The length of the CDR3 is 12 residues. Trimming removed 0 bases at V and 14 bases at J, with 13 bases between. Germline CDR1 is MNHEY and CDR2 is SVGAGI. CDR3 coding DNA: TGTGCCAGCAGTTACTCGGGACCATCCGAGACCTTC. Amino acids: CASSYSGPSETF.

On this clone itself: The same CDR3 can be traced to other DNA sequences in this sample. The chain has TRBV28 and TRBJ2-7, with 7 bases identical to TRBD1. The CDR3 is 13 residues long. CDR1 is MDHEN and CDR2 is SYDVKM in the germline V gene. Trimming cost V 6 bases and J 3 bases; bases outside gene matches: 5. CDR3 in DNA: TGTGCCAGCAGCCTCGGGACAGTCTACGAGCAGTACTTC. Its translation: CASSLGTVYEQYF.

The chain employs TRBV5-4 and TRBJ2-7; possible D gene TRBD1, 6 bases. Trimming removed 2 bases from V and 2 bases from J, with 8 bases in between. This CDR3 comprises 13 residues. Per germline, CDR1 SGHNT and CDR2 YYREEE (reference sequence). The CDR3 coding sequence is TGTGCCAGCAGCTTACAGGGCACCTACGAGCAGTACTTC. Protein sequence: CASSLQGTYEQYF.

About this clone itself: An end of the junction differs from the germline gene, which may be a read error. The J gene is TRBJ1-2, the V gene TRBV15; 7 bases line up with TRBD1. Germline CDR1 LNHNV, CDR2 YYDKDF (reference sequence). The CDR3 spans 13 residues. CDR3 in DNA: TGTGCCACCAGCTTAGGACAGGCAACCCCACACACTTTC. Translating gives CATSLGQATPHTF. Based on the CDR3 plus reference TRBV15 and TRBJ1-2, the full variable domain is DAMVIQNPRYQVTQFGKPVTLSCSQTLNHNVMYWYQQKSSQAPKLLFHYYDKDFNNEADTPDNFQSRRPNTSFCFLDIRSPGLGDTAMYLCATSLGQATPHTFGSGTRLTVV.

This CDR3 is CATSKTGFFGETQYF. CDR3 DNA: TGTGCCACCAGTAAAACAGGGTTCTTCGGGGAGACCCAGTACTTC. V and J are TRBV15 and TRBJ2-5, with D maybe TRBD1 (6 bases). Per the germline V gene, CDR1 is LNHNV and CDR2 is YYDKDF (reference sequence). Trimming pared 6 bases from V and 5 bases from J, leaving 19 bases between. This CDR3 has 15 residues.

This chain links TRBV7-9 with TRBJ2-3, with TRBD2 identical over 14 bases. The CDR3 totals 16 residues. V gave up 7 bases and J gave up 7 bases; unmatched junction bases: 10. In germline, CDR1 is SEHNR, CDR2 FQNEAQ (reference sequence). CDR3 in DNA: TGTGCCAGCACCCCCCTCGGACTAGCGGGAGGAAATACGCAGTATTTT. The encoded protein is CASTPLGLAGGNTQYF.

In the case of this clone: The sample holds other DNA sequences that translate to the same CDR3. The rearrangement joins TRBV5-1 to TRBJ2-5, with TRBD1 matching over 7 bases. J was trimmed by 2 bases and V by 2 bases; bases with no gene match: 3. The CDR3 is 14 residues long. Germline CDR1 reads SGHRS; CDR2 reads YFSETQ. The CDR3 here is CASSLRQGQETQYF. As DNA, the CDR3 is TGCGCCAGCAGCTTAAGACAGGGTCAAGAGACCCAGTACTTC.

The chain uses TRBV28 and TRBJ2-7; 8 nucleotides line up with TRBD2. V lost 11 bases, J lost 2 bases, and 8 bases stayed unmatched. CDR3 size: 13 residues. CDR1 is MDHEN, CDR2 SYDVKM, per germline. CDR3 sequence: CAWGGGRTYEQYF. Written as DNA, the CDR3 is TGTGCCTGGGGAGGCGGGAGGACCTACGAGCAGTACTTC.

This clone was counted once. The chain is built from TRBV28 and TRBJ1-3; the D gene is possibly TRBD1 (5 bases). Trimming removed 4 bases at V and 4 bases at J, with 14 bases between. Germline lookup yields CDR1 MDHEN and CDR2 SYDVKM. The CDR3 sequence is 15 residues long. The CDR3 bases are TGTGCCAGCAGTTCACCGACGGGGCGCGGAAACACCATATATTTT. It yields the protein CASSSPTGRGNTIYF.

V and J are TRBV18 and TRBJ2-1; weak D call: TRBD1 (6 bases). CDR3 length: 15 residues. CDR1 and CDR2 from the germline V gene are KGHSH and LQKENI. V gave up 6 bases and J gave up 8 bases, with 20 bases separating them. In DNA form, the CDR3 reads TGTGCCAGCTCCCTAGACAGGCGTACGTGGGATGAGCAGTTCTTC. It translates to CASSLDRRTWDEQFF.

The chain couples TRBV5-1 to TRBJ2-6; D perhaps matches TRBD2 (6 bases). This CDR3 has 16 residues. CDR1 and CDR2 from the germline V gene are SGHRS and YFSETQ. Trimming removed 4 bases at V and 0 bases at J, with 11 bases between. The CDR3 here is CASSRERPSGANVLTF. CDR3 DNA sequence: TGCGCCAGCAGCCGGGAGAGACCCTCTGGGGCCAACGTCCTGACTTTC.

This chain uses TRBV28 with TRBJ2-3; TRBD2 agrees at 11 bases. Trimming at V came to 5 bases and at J to 4 bases, leaving 5 bases not matched to a gene. This CDR3 contains 15 residues. Germline CDR1 is MDHEN and CDR2 is SYDVKM. The CDR3 loop reads CASSHTSGRPDTQYF. The CDR3 DNA reads TGTGCCAGCAGTCACACTAGCGGGAGACCAGATACGCAGTATTTT.

This clone appeared once. The V gene is TRBV28, the J gene TRBJ1-4; 9 positions match TRBD1. The V and J ends lost 6 bases and 3 bases, in that order; junction bases with no gene match: 5. Germline CDR1 reads MDHEN; CDR2 reads SYDVKM. There are 15 residues in the CDR3. The CDR3 DNA reads as TGTGCCAGCAGCCTAAGGACAGGGGCTAATGAAAAACTGTTTTTT. Protein sequence: CASSLRTGANEKLFF.

J is TRBJ2-5 and V is TRBV28; 9 positions agree with TRBD2. After removal of 5 bases from V and 1 base from J, the junction contained 14 bases not matched to a gene. Germline CDR1 MDHEN, CDR2 SYDVKM. The CDR3 is made up of 18 amino acids. Written as DNA, the CDR3 is TGTGCCAGCAGTACCCCCCGCCGCCTAGCGGGACTCCAAGAGACCCAGTACTTC. It translates to CASSTPRRLAGLQETQYF.

This clone was seen a single time. The gene calls are TRBV6-5 and TRBJ2-2, with D possibly TRBD2 on 6 matching bases. Trimming took off 6 bases at V and 4 bases at J, with 12 bases between the two ends. The CDR3 is 14 residues long. Looked up from germline, CDR1 is MNHEY and CDR2 is SVGAGI. CDR3 loop: CASRRDGATGELFF. CDR3 in DNA: TGTGCCAGCAGGCGGGACGGAGCCACCGGGGAGCTGTTTTTT.

This clone was recorded a few times. The genes are TRBV21-1 and TRBJ1-3. TRBV21-1 is labeled a pseudogene. CDR3 length equals 14 residues. CDR3 bases: TGTGCCAGCAGCAAACCTGAGGTGGCTCGCCGGAAATATTTT. Translated: CASSKPEVARRKYF.